This entry concerns a single T cell receptor beta chain. The data were taken from a study of blood T cell repertoires in COVID-19. Measured with immunoSEQ multiplex PCR; TCRdb has only the in-frame clones, and not every one. The table includes 65,000 to 70,000 clones, more than 70% detected once. There are 14 residues in the CDR3. Trimming took 4 bases from V and 5 from J; bases not matched to a gene: 5. Germline lookup yields CDR1 LNHDA and CDR2 SQIVND (reference sequence). The TCR originated in a human donor in a cohort sampled during active COVID-19. The sequenced material came from peripheral blood. This chain links TRBV19 with TRBJ2-3; TRBD2 agrees at 8 bases. In DNA, the CDR3 is TGTGCCAGTAGTAGGCGGGGGGCCATAGATACGCAGTATTTT. It specifies CASSRRGAIDTQYF.